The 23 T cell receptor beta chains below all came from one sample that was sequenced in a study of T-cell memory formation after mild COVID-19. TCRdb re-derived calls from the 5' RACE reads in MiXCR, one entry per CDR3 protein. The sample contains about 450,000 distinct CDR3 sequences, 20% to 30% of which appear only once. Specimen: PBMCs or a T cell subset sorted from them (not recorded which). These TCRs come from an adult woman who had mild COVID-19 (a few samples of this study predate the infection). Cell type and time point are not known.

The CDR3 DNA sequence: TGTGCCAGCACCACATGGGGGGAAAAACTGTTTTTT. This translates into CASTTWGEKLFF. The chain has TRBV7-2 and TRBJ1-4, with TRBD1 as a possible D gene (5 bases). Trimming removed 7 bases at V and 8 bases at J, with 11 bases between. Germline CDR1 and CDR2: SGHTA and FQGNSA. The CDR3 runs to 12 residues.

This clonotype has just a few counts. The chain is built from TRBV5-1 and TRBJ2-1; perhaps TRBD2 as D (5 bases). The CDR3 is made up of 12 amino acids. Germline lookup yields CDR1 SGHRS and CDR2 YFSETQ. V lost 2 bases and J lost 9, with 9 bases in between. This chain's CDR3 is CASSFGLGEQFF. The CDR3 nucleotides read TGCGCCAGCAGCTTCGGACTGGGTGAGCAGTTCTTC.

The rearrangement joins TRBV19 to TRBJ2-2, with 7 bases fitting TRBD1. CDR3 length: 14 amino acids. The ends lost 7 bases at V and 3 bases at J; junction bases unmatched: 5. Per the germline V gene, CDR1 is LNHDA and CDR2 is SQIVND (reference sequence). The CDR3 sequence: CASKPTGYTGELFF. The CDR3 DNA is TGTGCCAGTAAACCGACAGGGTACACCGGGGAGCTGTTTTTT.

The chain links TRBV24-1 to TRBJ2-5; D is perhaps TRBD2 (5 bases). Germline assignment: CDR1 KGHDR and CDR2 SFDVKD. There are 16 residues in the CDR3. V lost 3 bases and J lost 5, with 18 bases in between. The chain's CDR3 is CATSDRTPGVRETQYF. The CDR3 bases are TGTGCCACCAGTGATCGGACCCCCGGGGTCCGGGAGACCCAGTACTTC.

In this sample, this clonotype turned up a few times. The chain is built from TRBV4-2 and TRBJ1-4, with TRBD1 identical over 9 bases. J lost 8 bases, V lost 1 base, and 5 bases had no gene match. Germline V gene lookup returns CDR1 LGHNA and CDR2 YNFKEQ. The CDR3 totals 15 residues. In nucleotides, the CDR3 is TGTGCCAGCAGCCAAGCGACAGGGGGAAGAGAAAAACTGTTTTTT. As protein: CASSQATGGREKLFF.

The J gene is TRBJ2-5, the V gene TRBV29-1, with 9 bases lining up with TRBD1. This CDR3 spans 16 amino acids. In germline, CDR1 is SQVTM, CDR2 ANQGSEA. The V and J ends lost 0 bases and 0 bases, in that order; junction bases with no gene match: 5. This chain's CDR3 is CSVEDYGTGYQETQYF. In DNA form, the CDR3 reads TGCAGCGTTGAAGATTACGGGACAGGGTACCAAGAGACCCAGTACTTC.

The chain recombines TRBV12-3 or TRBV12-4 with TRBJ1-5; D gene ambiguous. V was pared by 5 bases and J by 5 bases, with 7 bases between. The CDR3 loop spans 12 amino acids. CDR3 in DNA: TGTGCCAGCAGTCGGTTGGATCAGCCCCAGCATTTT. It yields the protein CASSRLDQPQHF.

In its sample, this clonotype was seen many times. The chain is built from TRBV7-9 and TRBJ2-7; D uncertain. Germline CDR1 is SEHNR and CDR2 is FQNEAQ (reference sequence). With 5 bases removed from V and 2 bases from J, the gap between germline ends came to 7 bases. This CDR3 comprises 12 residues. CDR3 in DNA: TGTGCCAGCAGCCCCTCCCCCTACGAGCAGTACTTC. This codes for CASSPSPYEQYF.

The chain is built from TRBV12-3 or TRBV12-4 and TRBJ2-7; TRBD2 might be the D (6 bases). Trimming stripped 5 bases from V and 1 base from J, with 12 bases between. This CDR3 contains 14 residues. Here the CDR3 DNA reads TGTGCCAGCAGTATCGGGACTCCTTCCTACGAGCAGTACTTC. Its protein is CASSIGTPSYEQYF.

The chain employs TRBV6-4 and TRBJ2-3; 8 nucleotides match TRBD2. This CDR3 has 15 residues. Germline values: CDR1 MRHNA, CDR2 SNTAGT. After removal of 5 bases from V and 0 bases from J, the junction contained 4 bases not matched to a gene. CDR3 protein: CASSFSSGSTDTQYF. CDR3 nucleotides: TGTGCCAGCAGTTTTTCTAGCGGGAGCACAGATACGCAGTATTTT.

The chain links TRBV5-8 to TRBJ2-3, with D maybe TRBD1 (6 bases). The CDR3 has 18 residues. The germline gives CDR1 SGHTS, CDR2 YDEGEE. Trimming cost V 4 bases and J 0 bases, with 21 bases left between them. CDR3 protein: CASSAGRAWGPSTDTQYF. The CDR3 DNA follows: TGTGCCAGCAGCGCCGGAAGGGCGTGGGGGCCTAGCACAGATACGCAGTATTTT.

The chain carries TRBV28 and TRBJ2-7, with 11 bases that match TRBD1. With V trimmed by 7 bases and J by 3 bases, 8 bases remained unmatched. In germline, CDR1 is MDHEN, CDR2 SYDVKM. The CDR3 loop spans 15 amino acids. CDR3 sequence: CASIPPGTGGYEQYF. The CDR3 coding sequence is TGTGCCAGCATCCCCCCCGGGACAGGGGGCTACGAGCAGTACTTC.

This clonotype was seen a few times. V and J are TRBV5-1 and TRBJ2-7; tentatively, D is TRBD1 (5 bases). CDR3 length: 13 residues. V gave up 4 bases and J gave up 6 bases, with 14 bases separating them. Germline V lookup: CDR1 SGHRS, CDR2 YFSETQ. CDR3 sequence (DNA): TGCGCCAGCAGCCCGGCAGGGTCCGGCGAGCAGTACTTC. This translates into CASSPAGSGEQYF.

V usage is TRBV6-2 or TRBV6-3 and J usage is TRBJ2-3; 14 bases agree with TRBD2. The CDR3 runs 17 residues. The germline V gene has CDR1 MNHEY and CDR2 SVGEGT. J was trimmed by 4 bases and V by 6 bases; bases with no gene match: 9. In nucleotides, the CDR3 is TGTGCCAGCAGACCACGACTAGCGGGAGGGCCCTCAGATACGCAGTATTTT. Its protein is CASRPRLAGGPSDTQYF.

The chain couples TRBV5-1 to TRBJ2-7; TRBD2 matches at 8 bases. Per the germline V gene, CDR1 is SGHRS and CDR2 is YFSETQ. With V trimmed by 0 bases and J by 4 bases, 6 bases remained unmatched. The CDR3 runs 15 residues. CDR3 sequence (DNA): TGCGCCAGCAGCTTGGTATCGGGAGGGAATTACGAGCAGTACTTC. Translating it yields CASSLVSGGNYEQYF.

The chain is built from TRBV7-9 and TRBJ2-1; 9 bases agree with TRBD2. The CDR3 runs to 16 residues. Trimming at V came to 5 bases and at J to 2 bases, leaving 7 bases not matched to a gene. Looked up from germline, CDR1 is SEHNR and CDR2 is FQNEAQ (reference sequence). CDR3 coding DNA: TGTGCCAGCAGCCACTTAGCGGGAGAGGCCTACAATGAGCAGTTCTTC. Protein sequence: CASSHLAGEAYNEQFF. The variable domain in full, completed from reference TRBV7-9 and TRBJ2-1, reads DTGVSQNPRHKITKRGQNVTFRCDPISEHNRLYWYRQTLGQGPEFLTYFQNEAQLEKSRLLSDRFSAERPKGSFSTLEIQRTEQGDSAMYLCASSHLAGEAYNEQFFGPGTRLTVL.

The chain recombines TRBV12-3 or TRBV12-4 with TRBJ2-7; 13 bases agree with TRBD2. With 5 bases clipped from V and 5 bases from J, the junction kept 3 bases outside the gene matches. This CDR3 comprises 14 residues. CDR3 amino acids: CASSPGLAGNEQYF. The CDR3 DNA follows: TGTGCCAGCAGTCCGGGACTAGCGGGGAACGAGCAGTACTTC.

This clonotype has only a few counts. The CDR3, as DNA: TGCGCCAGCAGCCAGCACACTAGCGGGAGTAGGCAGGAGCAGTTCTTC. It translates to CASSQHTSGSRQEQFF. The V gene is TRBV4-3, the J gene TRBJ2-1; 11 nucleotides agree with TRBD2. Germline V gene lookup returns CDR1 LGHNA and CDR2 YSLEER. The CDR3 is made up of 16 amino acids. With V trimmed by 3 bases and J by 10 bases, 11 bases remained unmatched.

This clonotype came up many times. The CDR3 spells CASSPMQSSYEQYF. The CDR3, as DNA: TGTGCCAGCAGCCCGATGCAGAGCTCCTACGAGCAGTACTTC. V and J are TRBV27 and TRBJ2-7, with D uncertain. The CDR3 contains 14 residues. V lost 6 bases to trimming and J lost 0 bases, with 12 bases between them. Germline V CDR1 and CDR2: MNHEY, SMNVEV (reference sequence).

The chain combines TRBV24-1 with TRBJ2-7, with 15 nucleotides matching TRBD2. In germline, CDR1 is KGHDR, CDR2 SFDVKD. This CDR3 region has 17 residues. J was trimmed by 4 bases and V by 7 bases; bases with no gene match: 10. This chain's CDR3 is CATSPGTSGGPLYEQYF. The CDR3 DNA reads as TGTGCCACCAGCCCCGGGACTAGCGGGGGGCCTTTATACGAGCAGTACTTC.

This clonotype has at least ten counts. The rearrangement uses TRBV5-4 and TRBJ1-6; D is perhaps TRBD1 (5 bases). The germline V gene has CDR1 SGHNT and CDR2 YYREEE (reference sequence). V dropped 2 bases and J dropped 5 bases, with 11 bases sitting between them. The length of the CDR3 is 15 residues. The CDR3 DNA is TGTGCCAGCAGCTTACGGACACCGGATAATTCACCCCTCCACTTT. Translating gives CASSLRTPDNSPLHF. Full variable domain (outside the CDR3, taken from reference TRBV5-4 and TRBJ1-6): ETGVTQSPTHLIKTRGQQVTLRCSSQSGHNTVSWYQQALGQGPQFIFQYYREEENGRGNFPPRFSGLQFPNYSSELNVNALELDDSALYLCASSLRTPDNSPLHFGNGTRLTVT.

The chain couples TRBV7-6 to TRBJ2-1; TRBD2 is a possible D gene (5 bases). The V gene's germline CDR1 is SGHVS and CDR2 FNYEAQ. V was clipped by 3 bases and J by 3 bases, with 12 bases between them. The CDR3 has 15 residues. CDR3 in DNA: TGTGCCAGCAGCTTGAGGGAGACGAACTACAATGAGCAGTTCTTC. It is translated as CASSLRETNYNEQFF. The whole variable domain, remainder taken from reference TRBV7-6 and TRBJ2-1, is GAGVSQSPRYKVTKRGQDVALRCDPISGHVSLYWYRQALGQGPEFLTYFNYEAQQDKSGLPNDRFSAERPEGSISTLTIQRTEQRDSAMYRCASSLRETNYNEQFFGPGTRLTVL.

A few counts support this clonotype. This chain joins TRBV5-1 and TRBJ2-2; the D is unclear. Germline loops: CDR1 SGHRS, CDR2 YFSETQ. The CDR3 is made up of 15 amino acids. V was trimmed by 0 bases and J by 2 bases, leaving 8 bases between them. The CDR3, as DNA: TGCGCCAGCAGCTTGGAATTTCAAAACACCGGGGAGCTGTTTTTT. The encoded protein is CASSLEFQNTGELFF.